Shown below are 18 T cell receptor beta chains from a single sample sequenced in a study of blood T cell repertoires in COVID-19. This table comes from immunoSEQ multiplex PCR, and its TCRdb copy is limited to in-frame clones, with some not included. Among tens of thousands of clones listed, roughly 80% were seen once. Material for sequencing was peripheral blood. The origin of the receptors is a woman older than 75 with active or convalescent COVID-19.

This clone has a single count. V and J are TRBV30 and TRBJ1-1, with a tentative D call TRBD1 (6 bases). V lost 2 bases, J lost 2 bases, and 9 bases lay in between. This CDR3 is 13 amino acids long. The germline V gene has CDR1 GTSNPN and CDR2 SVGIG (reference sequence). CDR3: CAWSKQGNTEAFF. In DNA, the CDR3 is TGTGCCTGGAGTAAACAGGGTAACACTGAAGCTTTCTTT. The variable domain in full, with the rest retrieved from reference TRBV30 and TRBJ1-1, is SQTIHQWPATLVQPVGSPLSLECTVEGTSNPNLYWYRQAAGRGLQLLFYSVGIGQISSEVPQNLSASRPQDRQFILSSKKLLLSDSGFYLCAWSKQGNTEAFFGQGTRLTVV.

The chain links TRBV7-2 to TRBJ1-4; the D gene is possibly TRBD1 (6 bases). The CDR3 extends over 14 amino acids. Per germline, CDR1 SGHTA and CDR2 FQGNSA. V dropped 2 bases and J dropped 8 bases, with 12 bases sitting between them. The CDR3 DNA reads TGTGCCAGCAGCTTAAGGGCAGGGGAGGAAAAACTGTTTTTT. Its protein product is CASSLRAGEEKLFF. Drawing the rest from reference TRBV7-2 and TRBJ1-4, the complete variable domain is GAGVSQSPSNKVTEKGKDVELRCDPISGHTALYWYRQSLGQGLEFLIYFQGNSAPDKSGLPSDRFSAERTGGSVSTLTIQRTQQEDSAVYLCASSLRAGEEKLFFGSGTQLSVL.

V and J are TRBV19 and TRBJ2-3, with a possible D match to TRBD2 (5 bases). V lost 2 bases and J 0 bases, leaving 12 bases between the germline ends. This CDR3 comprises 16 residues. CDR1 and CDR2 from the germline V gene are LNHDA and SQIVND (reference sequence). In nucleotides, the CDR3 is TGTGCCAGTAGTATAACGGGGTCCCCTAGCACAGATACGCAGTATTTT. The encoded protein is CASSITGSPSTDTQYF.

The chain employs TRBV12-3 or TRBV12-4 and TRBJ1-2; 8 bases fit TRBD1. V shed 3 bases and J 8 bases; nucleotides not matched to a gene: 5. The CDR3 extends over 13 amino acids. Here the CDR3 DNA reads TGTGCCAGCAGTTTCCAGGGGGCGGGCGGCTACACCTTC. Protein: CASSFQGAGGYTF.

The CDR3 DNA reads as TGTGCCAGCAGTTCTTTAGGACTAGCGGGCACAGATACGCAGTATTTT. This encodes CASSSLGLAGTDTQYF. V usage is TRBV28 and J usage is TRBJ2-3; 10 bases agree with TRBD2. The germline V gene encodes CDR1 MDHEN and CDR2 SYDVKM. The CDR3 runs to 16 residues. Trimming took 4 bases from V and 1 from J; bases not matched to a gene: 5.

As regards this clone: One end of the junction is discordant with germline, which a read error may explain. CDR3 loop: CASSEGGGRNEQFF. CDR3 in DNA: TGTGCCAGCAGCGAAGGGGGGGGCCGGAATGAGCAGTTCTTC. The V call is TRBV2, the J call TRBJ2-1; possible D gene TRBD2, 7 bases. The germline V gene encodes CDR1 SNHLY and CDR2 FYNNEI. The length of the CDR3 is 14 residues.

The chain employs TRBV6-5 and TRBJ2-3; 8 nucleotides align to TRBD2. Germline values: CDR1 MNHEY, CDR2 SVGAGI. The CDR3 covers 14 residues. The J segment lost 1 base and the V segment lost 7 bases, leaving 4 bases of the junction unmatched. The DNA of the CDR3 is TGTGCCAGCAAGCGGGAGATAGGCACAGATACGCAGTATTTT. As protein: CASKREIGTDTQYF.

The V call is TRBV3-1 (or the pseudogene TRBV3-2), the J call TRBJ2-7, with 7 bases identical to TRBD1. V trimming: 1 base; J trimming: 0 bases; junction bases outside the gene matches: 6. The germline V gene encodes CDR1 LGHDT and CDR2 YNNKEL (reference sequence). The CDR3 runs to 16 residues. Written as DNA, the CDR3 is TGTGCCAGCAGCCAAGTATTGGGACAGTTCTCCTACGAGCAGTACTTC. Protein sequence: CASSQVLGQFSYEQYF.

The chain couples TRBV7-3 to TRBJ1-1, with no clear D. Germline lookup yields CDR1 SGHTA and CDR2 FQGTGA. The V and J ends lost 2 bases and 2 bases respectively, with 12 bases between them. This CDR3 contains 15 residues. Here the CDR3 DNA reads TGTGCCAGCAGCTTAGGGTCAGGAACTAACACTGAAGCTTTCTTT. As protein: CASSLGSGTNTEAFF.

The rearrangement uses TRBV2 and TRBJ2-3; 10 nucleotides align to TRBD1. CDR1 and CDR2 (germline): SNHLY, FYNNEI. V was pared by 6 bases and J by 3 bases, with 6 bases of the junction left unmatched. CDR3 length equals 15 residues. In DNA form, the CDR3 reads TGTGCCAGCAGCGGGACAGGGGTCGGAACAGATACGCAGTATTTT. It codes for CASSGTGVGTDTQYF.

The chain employs TRBV9 and TRBJ1-1; possibly TRBD1 for D (5 bases). V was cut by 5 bases and J by 5 bases, with 16 bases left in between. The CDR3 is 14 amino acids. CDR1 is SGDLS and CDR2 is YYNGEE in the germline V gene. CDR3 in amino acids: CASRQIGAGTEAFF. The CDR3 nucleotides are TGTGCCAGCAGACAAATTGGGGCCGGGACTGAAGCTTTCTTT.

The CDR3 DNA reads as TGCGCCAGCAGCCAACTATTAGATCAGCCCCAGCATTTT. Residues: CASSQLLDQPQHF. The chain has TRBV4-3 and TRBJ1-5; D is undetermined. This CDR3 region has 13 residues. Germline V gene lookup returns CDR1 LGHNA and CDR2 YSLEER. V dropped 2 bases and J dropped 5 bases, with 7 bases sitting between them.

The chain carries TRBV10-3 and TRBJ1-3; TRBD1 might be the D (6 bases). The CDR3 contains 16 residues. The germline V and J ends were trimmed by 2 bases and 0 bases, with 11 bases remaining between them. Germline V lookup: CDR1 ENHRY, CDR2 SYGVKD. The CDR3 spells CAISEITGRSGNTIYF. In DNA, the CDR3 is TGTGCCATCAGTGAGATTACAGGGCGCTCTGGAAACACCATATATTTT.

The rearrangement joins TRBV29-1 to TRBJ1-4; D perhaps matches TRBD1 (5 bases). The V end was cut by 4 bases, the J end by 8 bases, with 11 bases between. The CDR3 loop spans 12 amino acids. From germline, CDR1 is SQVTM and CDR2 ANQGSEA. The chain's CDR3 is CSVGGTREKLFF. The DNA of the CDR3 is TGCAGCGTTGGTGGGACTCGGGAAAAACTGTTTTTT.

J is TRBJ2-3 and V is TRBV11-3, with TRBD2 identical over 9 bases. In germline, CDR1 is SGHNT, CDR2 YENEEA. This CDR3 has 16 residues. Trimming at V came to 2 bases and at J to 4 bases, leaving 7 bases not matched to a gene. CDR3 nucleotides: TGTGCCAGCAGCTTACTAGCGGGGTCGATGGCAGATACGCAGTATTTT. This codes for CASSLLAGSMADTQYF. Together with reference TRBV11-3 and TRBJ2-3, the CDR3 gives the full variable domain: EAGVVQSPRYKIIEKKQPVAFWCNPISGHNTLYWYLQNLGQGPELLIRYENEEAVDDSQLPKDRFSAERLKGVDSTLKIQPAELGDSAVYLCASSLLAGSMADTQYFGPGTRLTVL.

The genes are TRBV4-3 and TRBJ2-7, with 7 positions matching TRBD2. The V and J ends lost 3 bases and 7 bases, in that order; junction bases with no gene match: 24. CDR3 length: 19 amino acids. CDR1 and CDR2 from the germline V gene are LGHNA and YSLEER. CDR3 sequence (DNA): TGCGCCAGCAGCCATTCTTCCCCCGGGGACTACTATCGGCTTCAGGAGCAGTACTTC. This gives the protein CASSHSSPGDYYRLQEQYF.

The chain joins TRBV2 to TRBJ2-1; 7 bases match TRBD2. CDR3 size: 13 residues. Trimming at V came to 6 bases and at J to 8 bases, leaving 7 bases not matched to a gene. Germline V CDR1 and CDR2: SNHLY, FYNNEI. The CDR3, as DNA: TGTGCCAGCAGGAGCGGGGTAATCGATGAGCAGTTCTTC. Encoded protein: CASRSGVIDEQFF.

V and J are TRBV7-2 and TRBJ2-1; 11 bases agree with TRBD2. Germline values: CDR1 SGHTA, CDR2 FQGNSA. The CDR3 loop spans 16 amino acids. V lost 5 bases and J lost 2; bases outside the gene matches: 5. The CDR3 is CASSHGLAGTYNEQFF. As DNA, the CDR3 is TGTGCCAGCAGCCACGGACTAGCGGGCACCTACAATGAGCAGTTCTTC.